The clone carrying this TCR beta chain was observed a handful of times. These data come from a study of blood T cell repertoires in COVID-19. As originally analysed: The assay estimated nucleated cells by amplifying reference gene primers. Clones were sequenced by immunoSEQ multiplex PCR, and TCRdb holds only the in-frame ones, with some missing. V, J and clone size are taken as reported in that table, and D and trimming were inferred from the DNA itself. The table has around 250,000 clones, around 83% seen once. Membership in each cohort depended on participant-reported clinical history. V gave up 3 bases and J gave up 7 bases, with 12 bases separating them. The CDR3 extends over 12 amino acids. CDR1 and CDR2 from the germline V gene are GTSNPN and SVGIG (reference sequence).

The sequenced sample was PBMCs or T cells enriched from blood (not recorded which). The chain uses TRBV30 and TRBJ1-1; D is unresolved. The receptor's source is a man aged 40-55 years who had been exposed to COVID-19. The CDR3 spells CAWSPGKIEAFF. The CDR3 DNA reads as TGTGCCTGGAGCCCGGGTAAAATTGAAGCTTTCTTT.